This TCR beta chain was identified during a study of read filtering for tumor transcriptome and immune sequencing. From around 0.4 ug of RNA, a library with molecular barcoded alpha/delta and beta/gamma adaptors was made. From the reads, TCRdb called clonotypes with MiXCR, one entry per CDR3 protein. The table has approximately 61,000 distinct CDR3 sequences, about 19% seen once. This clonotype was seen many times. V was clipped by 5 bases and J by 2 bases, with 15 bases between them. This CDR3 contains 16 residues. Looked up from germline, CDR1 is SEHNR and CDR2 is FQNEAQ (reference sequence). The receptor was isolated from a donor at least 40 years old with multiple myeloma. The source material was a population of CD138-negative cells sorted from bone marrow. This chain links TRBV7-9 with TRBJ1-4; TRBD1 might be the D (6 bases). The CDR3 protein is CASSPRGGNTNEKLFF. Here the CDR3 DNA reads TGTGCCAGCAGCCCGAGGGGGGGGAACACTAATGAAAAACTGTTTTTT.